The rows below give T cell receptor beta chains drawn from one sample of a study of blood T cells in healthy people across ages. TCRdb passed the 5' RACE reads through MiXCR, listing each CDR3 protein once. This sample has under 2,000,000 distinct CDR3 sequences, with 49% found just once. The specimen sequenced was blood. The origin of the receptors is a woman aged 40 to 50 in good health. Both conserved end residues are part of each CDR3. The D gene is left open where the match is weak. Clone size is not always given. Where it is, it says once, few, many or a class for expanded clones.

J: TRBJ2-3; size: few; D: NA; V: TRBV28; DNA: TGTGCCAGCAGTCGGATAGGGGGAAGGGACACAGATACGCAGTATTTT; CDR3: CASSRIGGRDTDTQYF
J: TRBJ2-3; size: NA; D: TRBD2; V: TRBV6-1; DNA: TGTGCCAGCAGGGGGACAGGGATTAAACTAGCGGGGGATACAACGCAGTATTTT; CDR3: CASRGTGIKLAGDTTQYF
J: TRBJ1-2; size: few; D: TRBD1; V: TRBV4-1; DNA: TGCGCCAGCAGCCAAGGGGACAGGGGGCAAAATGGCTACACCTTC; CDR3: CASSQGDRGQNGYTF
J: TRBJ1-1; size: NA; D: NA; V: TRBV7-2; DNA: TGTGCCAGCAGCAAACGACAGACTATTAACACTGAAGCTTTCTTT; CDR3: CASSKRQTINTEAFF
J: TRBJ2-1; size: NA; D: NA; V: TRBV20-1; DNA: TGCAGTGCTCTCCTAATTCGTGTCAATGAGCAGTTCTTC; CDR3: CSALLIRVNEQFF
J: TRBJ1-6; size: NA; D: NA; V: TRBV11-2; DNA: TGTGCCAGCAGCTTAGGGGGGCAGCCGGTTAATTCACCCCTCCACTTT; CDR3: CASSLGGQPVNSPLHF
J: TRBJ1-1; size: NA; D: NA; V: TRBV7-2; DNA: TGTGCCAGCAGCCCCCCATCCCCTGAAGCTTTCTTT; CDR3: CASSPPSPEAFF
J: TRBJ2-1; size: NA; D: NA; V: TRBV6-6; DNA: TGTGCCAGCAGTTACTCATCACAGGGATACCCCGGGGATGAGCAGTTCTTC; CDR3: CASSYSSQGYPGDEQFF
J: TRBJ2-1; size: few; D: TRBD1; V: TRBV25-1; DNA: TGTGCCAGCAGTGAACTTTTCCCAGGACAGGGTACCTACAATGAGCAGTTCTTC; CDR3: CASSELFPGQGTYNEQFF
J: TRBJ2-7; size: few; D: NA; V: TRBV20-1; DNA: TGCAGTGCTAGAGATTACGGGGAATCCTACGAGCAGTACTTC; CDR3: CSARDYGESYEQYF
J: TRBJ2-4; size: NA; D: NA; V: TRBV6-1; DNA: TGTGCCAGCAGTTCCGACAGGTGGGGCATTCAGTACTTC; CDR3: CASSSDRWGIQYF
J: TRBJ2-7; size: NA; D: NA; V: TRBV7-9; DNA: TGTGCCAGCAACTTGGAGGGGGCGAACGAGCAGTACTTC; CDR3: CASNLEGANEQYF
J: TRBJ2-5; size: few; D: TRBD2; V: TRBV7-3; DNA: TGTGCCAGCAGCTTAAGCGGGGGGGTAATCCGGGAGACCCAGTACTTC; CDR3: CASSLSGGVIRETQYF
J: TRBJ2-1; size: NA; D: NA; V: TRBV20-1; DNA: TGCAGTGGTGGGACATACAATGAGCGGTTCTTC; CDR3: CSGGTYNERFF
J: TRBJ1-5; size: NA; D: NA; V: TRBV28; DNA: TGTGCCAGCAGTTTGGGCGGCGGCCACCCTAATCAGCCCCAGCATTTT; CDR3: CASSLGGGHPNQPQHF
J: TRBJ2-5; size: few; D: NA; V: TRBV11-2; DNA: TGTGCCAGCGGAACCCCCGTACACCAAGAGACCCAGTACTTC; CDR3: CASGTPVHQETQYF
J: TRBJ2-1; size: once; D: TRBD1; V: TRBV6-2/TRBV6-3; DNA: TGTGCCAGCAGTCGGACAGGGGGATTCCAGTTCTTC; CDR3: CASSRTGGFQFF
J: TRBJ2-1; size: NA; D: NA; V: TRBV5-1; DNA: TGCGCCAGCAGCAGAGCGACTAACTACAATGAGCAGTTCTTC; CDR3: CASSRATNYNEQFF
J: TRBJ2-7; size: NA; D: TRBD2; V: TRBV28; DNA: TGTGCCATATCGGGCGGGAGCTCCTACGAGCAGTACTTC; CDR3: CAISGGSSYEQYF
J: TRBJ1-2; size: NA; D: NA; V: TRBV20-1; DNA: TGCAGTGCTAGAGATGGGGCAGGGTTGGGCTACACCTTC; CDR3: CSARDGAGLGYTF
J: TRBJ1-5; size: NA; D: TRBD1; V: TRBV6-2/TRBV6-3; DNA: TGTGCCAGCAGTTACTCTTATCCGGGACAGGGTGGTCAGCCCCAGCATTTT; CDR3: CASSYSYPGQGGQPQHF
J: TRBJ1-5; size: few; D: TRBD1; V: TRBV5-5; DNA: TGTGCCAGCAGCTCGACAGGGACCAATCAGCCCCAGCATTTT; CDR3: CASSSTGTNQPQHF
J: TRBJ2-7; size: NA; D: NA; V: TRBV4-1; DNA: TGCGCCAGCAGCCCTCAATGCGACAGAACCTACGAGCAGTACTTC; CDR3: CASSPQCDRTYEQYF
J: TRBJ2-2; size: NA; D: TRBD1; V: TRBV5-1; DNA: TGCGCCAGCAGGCCCGGGACAGGGAAGAACACCGGGGAGCTGTTTTTT; CDR3: CASRPGTGKNTGELFF
J: TRBJ1-1; size: once; D: TRBD1; V: TRBV4-1; DNA: TGCGCCAGCAGACCGACAGGGGACACTGAAGCTTTCTTT; CDR3: CASRPTGDTEAFF
J: TRBJ1-6; size: NA; D: NA; V: TRBV6-5; DNA: TGTGCCAGCAGTTACTCGGAAGATAATTCACCCCTCCACTTT; CDR3: CASSYSEDNSPLHF
J: TRBJ2-5; size: NA; D: NA; V: TRBV12-3/TRBV12-4; DNA: TGTGCCAGCAGTTTAGTAGGGGGACCGGAAGAGACCCAGTACTTC; CDR3: CASSLVGGPEETQYF
J: TRBJ2-6; size: NA; D: NA; V: TRBV7-9; DNA: TGTGCCAGCAGCCCCTTTGGCAGGGGAGGATCTGGGGCCAACGTCCTGACTTTC; CDR3: CASSPFGRGGSGANVLTF
J: TRBJ2-5; size: few; D: NA; V: TRBV10-3; DNA: TGTGCCATCAGTCATGAGTCCTGGGAGCAGTACTTC; CDR3: CAISHESWEQYF
J: TRBJ2-1; size: NA; D: NA; V: TRBV9; DNA: TGTGCCAGCAGCGTAGACCCCGACTCCTACAATGAGCAGTTCTTC; CDR3: CASSVDPDSYNEQFF
J: TRBJ2-1; size: NA; D: NA; V: TRBV7-2; DNA: TGTGCCAGCAGCTTAGTTTCCGGACTCCTCAATGAGCAGTTCTTC; CDR3: CASSLVSGLLNEQFF
J: TRBJ2-7; size: NA; D: NA; V: TRBV27; DNA: TGTGCCAGCAGACGGCCCGGGTCCGAGCAGTACTTC; CDR3: CASRRPGSEQYF
J: TRBJ2-5; size: few; D: NA; V: TRBV20-1; DNA: TGCAGTGCTAGAGATCAGCTAGCGGAGACCCAGTACTTC; CDR3: CSARDQLAETQYF
J: TRBJ2-3; size: NA; D: NA; V: TRBV18; DNA: TGTGCCAGCTCACCACAGGGTTCGTACACTGGAGATACGCAGTATTTT; CDR3: CASSPQGSYTGDTQYF
J: TRBJ2-5; size: NA; D: TRBD1; V: TRBV24-1; DNA: TGTGCCACCAGTGATCCTCGGACAGGGGGAAGGACCCAGTACTTC; CDR3: CATSDPRTGGRTQYF
J: TRBJ2-5; size: NA; D: NA; V: TRBV2; DNA: TGTGCCAGCAGTGACAGGGGCATACAGACCCAGTACTTC; CDR3: CASSDRGIQTQYF